These 23 T cell receptor beta chains share one sample of origin, sequenced in a study of CD8 T cells in Susac syndrome (dated by TCRdb to between 2017 and 2020). Preparation of the library involved the immunoSEQ multiplex PCR assay. RNA was extracted using the RNeasy kit, and roughly 0.5 to 1 ug of the RNA was reverse transcribed with random hexamers. TCRdb redid the processing of the public reads, applying fastp at Q25 and MiXCR, and retained in-frame beta chains. All rows with the same CDR3 protein become a single entry with the most common DNA and genes. This sample has roughly 330,000 distinct CDR3 sequences in its table, and 90% to 95% of those were observed once. The ten most abundant clones make up 0.06% to 0.075% of the sample. Sequenced sample: CD4+ T cells from PBMCs. The receptors derive from a human donor with multiple sclerosis.

The chain combines TRBV19 with TRBJ1-1; 7 bases map to TRBD1. The CDR3 extends over 12 amino acids. In germline, CDR1 is LNHDA, CDR2 SQIVND (reference sequence). V lost 9 bases to trimming and J lost 11 bases; unmatched junction nucleotides: 12. In DNA, the CDR3 is TGTGCCAGCTCGGACAGGCGCGAACAGGCTTTCTTT. Its protein is CASSDRREQAFF.

The chain carries TRBV9 and TRBJ1-2; TRBD1 is a possible D gene (6 bases). The ends were cut back, 5 bases at V and 5 bases at J, with 16 bases in the middle. CDR1 is SGDLS, CDR2 YYNGEE, per germline. This CDR3 has 14 amino acids. CDR3: CASRTNGGLYGYTF. DNA of the CDR3: TGTGCCAGCAGGACTAACGGGGGCCTTTATGGCTACACCTTC.

V and J are TRBV20-1 and TRBJ1-1; 7 bases align to TRBD1. The CDR3 runs to 14 residues. The germline V gene has CDR1 DFQATT and CDR2 SNEGSKA (reference sequence). With V trimmed by 1 base and J by 3 bases, 5 bases remained unmatched. The CDR3 sequence: CSARGATGDTEAFF. The CDR3 DNA sequence: TGCAGTGCTAGAGGCGCCACAGGGGACACTGAAGCTTTCTTT.

This clonotype was detected only once. The chain recombines TRBV5-1 with TRBJ2-7, with 7 bases lining up with TRBD1. J lost 2 bases, V lost 4 bases, and 9 bases had no gene match. The length of the CDR3 is 15 residues. Germline assignment: CDR1 SGHRS and CDR2 YFSETQ. CDR3 region: CASSPGGQGAYEQYF. For the CDR3, the DNA is TGCGCCAGCAGCCCGGGTGGGCAGGGGGCCTACGAGCAGTACTTC.

The V and J genes are TRBV27 and TRBJ1-6, with 7 nucleotides matching TRBD1. V was pared by 5 bases and J by 7 bases, with 11 bases of the junction left unmatched. CDR1 and CDR2 (germline): MNHEY, SMNVEV (reference sequence). This CDR3 region has 16 residues. The CDR3 loop is CASSLRQGFGNSPLHF. The DNA for the CDR3 is TGTGCCAGCAGTCTCCGACAGGGTTTCGGGAATTCACCCCTCCACTTT.

The rearrangement joins TRBV29-1 to TRBJ2-2, with D perhaps TRBD2 (7 bases). The V end lost 2 bases, the J end lost 2 bases, and 9 bases lay between the germline ends. This CDR3 is built from 14 residues. Germline V CDR1 and CDR2: SQVTM, ANQGSEA. CDR3 region: CSVERGANTGELFF. CDR3 sequence (DNA): TGCAGCGTTGAACGGGGGGCCAACACCGGGGAGCTGTTTTTT.

The chain recombines TRBV20-1 with TRBJ2-5; D call uncertain. Germline V CDR1 and CDR2: DFQATT, SNEGSKA (reference sequence). The CDR3 is 12 residues long. V was clipped by 3 bases and J by 3 bases, with 8 bases between them. The CDR3 DNA is TGCAGTGCTAGGTCAGGAGAAGAGACCCAGTACTTC. Amino acid sequence: CSARSGEETQYF.

The CDR3, as DNA: TGTGCCAGCAGTTCACCCGGGGGAGGACTCGGGGAGCTGTTTTTT. Protein product: CASSSPGGGLGELFF. The chain carries TRBV28 and TRBJ2-2; D perhaps matches TRBD2 (6 bases). V gave up 4 bases and J gave up 7 bases, with 16 bases separating them. This CDR3 region has 15 residues. The V gene's germline CDR1 is MDHEN and CDR2 SYDVKM.

The chain has TRBV19 and TRBJ2-1; D gene uncertain. Trimming removed 5 bases from V and 5 bases from J, with 10 bases in between. The CDR3 runs to 13 residues. Per the germline V gene, CDR1 is LNHDA and CDR2 is SQIVND (reference sequence). CDR3 region: CASSVLTNNEQFF. The CDR3 DNA follows: TGTGCCAGTAGTGTTCTTACTAACAATGAGCAGTTCTTC.

The rearrangement uses TRBV2 and TRBJ2-5; D perhaps matches TRBD2 (6 bases). The CDR3 consists of 14 residues. V lost 7 bases, J lost 4 bases, and 16 bases lay in between. CDR1 is SNHLY and CDR2 is FYNNEI in the germline V gene. The CDR3 loop is CASMVTLGGETQYF. The CDR3 nucleotides are TGTGCCAGCATGGTGACACTCGGGGGAGAGACCCAGTACTTC.

The genes are TRBV11-2 and TRBJ1-1; TRBD1 aligns across 10 bases. This CDR3 region has 16 residues. The J segment lost 3 bases and the V segment lost 7 bases, leaving 11 bases of the junction unmatched. In germline, CDR1 is SGHAT, CDR2 FQNNGV. The CDR3 DNA follows: TGTGCCAGCAACCGAATAGGGACAGGGGTATACACTGAAGCTTTCTTT. It specifies CASNRIGTGVYTEAFF.

The V call is TRBV18, the J call TRBJ2-7, with D perhaps matching TRBD1 (6 bases). Germline loops: CDR1 KGHSH, CDR2 LQKENI. V lost 3 bases and J lost 1, with 16 bases in between. There are 16 residues in the CDR3. For the CDR3, the DNA is TGTGCCAGCTCACCCACGCTGGTAGGGGGATCCTACGAGCAGTACTTC. Protein sequence: CASSPTLVGGSYEQYF.

V and J are TRBV5-1 and TRBJ1-3; TRBD1 matches at 7 bases. Looked up from germline, CDR1 is SGHRS and CDR2 is YFSETQ. The junction had 14 bases not matched to a gene; V was cut back by 4 bases and J by 4 bases. This CDR3 region has 17 residues. CDR3 region: CASSLGTDELRGNTIYF. CDR3 coding DNA: TGCGCCAGCAGCCTAGGGACAGATGAGCTGCGGGGAAACACCATATATTTT.

The chain is built from TRBV18 and TRBJ1-5; TRBD1 is a possible D gene (5 bases). CDR1 and CDR2 from the germline V gene are KGHSH and LQKENI. This CDR3 is built from 16 residues. Trimming removed 5 bases at V and 6 bases at J, with 20 bases between. CDR3 bases: TGTGCCAGCTCAACGGGCGGAGGGGCTCTCCGTCAGCCCCAGCATTTT. The encoded protein is CASSTGGGALRQPQHF.

This clonotype was counted a single time. The chain recombines TRBV28 with TRBJ1-1, with D possibly being TRBD1 (5 bases). Per the germline V gene, CDR1 is MDHEN and CDR2 is SYDVKM. The CDR3 is made up of 16 amino acids. The V end lost 7 bases, the J end lost 0 bases, and 18 bases lay between the germline ends. This CDR3 is CASNLLGVGLNTEAFF. In nucleotides, the CDR3 is TGTGCCAGCAACTTATTGGGGGTCGGATTGAACACTGAAGCTTTCTTT.

The V and J genes are TRBV10-3 and TRBJ2-3; no definite D call. V was clipped by 6 bases and J by 1 base, with 8 bases between them. Germline CDR1 and CDR2: ENHRY and SYGVKD. CDR3 length: 13 amino acids. DNA for the CDR3: TGTGCCATCAGGCCCCGTGGCACAGATACGCAGTATTTT. Its protein product is CAIRPRGTDTQYF.

A single count supports this clonotype. The V gene is TRBV3-1, the J gene TRBJ1-2; D gene ambiguous. V lost 4 bases and J lost 0, with 6 bases in between. Germline CDR1 is LGHDT and CDR2 is YNNKEL (reference sequence). This CDR3 comprises 13 residues. The CDR3 sequence: CASSPTTNYGYTF. DNA for the CDR3: TGTGCCAGCAGCCCAACAACTAACTATGGCTACACCTTC.

The genes are TRBV5-1 and TRBJ2-1, with TRBD2 matching 13 bases. The CDR3 spans 15 residues. Germline assignment: CDR1 SGHRS and CDR2 YFSETQ. J gave up 5 bases and V 5 bases, and 4 bases lay outside the gene matches. The CDR3 sequence is CASRRTSGSDNEQFF. The CDR3 region has the DNA TGCGCCAGCAGGCGGACTAGCGGGAGCGACAATGAGCAGTTCTTC.

This rearrangement joins TRBV12-3 or TRBV12-4 to TRBJ1-2; 8 positions match TRBD1. V was clipped by 6 bases and J by 11 bases; unmatched bases: 11. This CDR3 has 13 amino acids. For the CDR3, the DNA is TGTGCCAGCAGCCCGGGGACAGGAATTAGATACACCTTC. Protein product: CASSPGTGIRYTF.

The count of this clonotype is one. The genes are TRBV20-1 and TRBJ2-4; 7 bases line up with TRBD1. Germline lookup yields CDR1 DFQATT and CDR2 SNEGSKA (reference sequence). There are 14 residues in the CDR3. V lost 3 bases, J lost 3 bases, and 5 bases stayed unmatched. The CDR3 sequence is CSARDRQDKNIQYF. The CDR3 DNA reads as TGCAGTGCTAGGGACAGGCAAGACAAAAACATTCAGTACTTC.

The chain has TRBV12-3 or TRBV12-4 and TRBJ1-6; the D is unclear. The CDR3 runs 12 residues. Trimming cost V 10 bases and J 8 bases, with 12 bases left between them. CDR3 coding DNA: TGTGCCACCTCCTGGGGAGATTCACCCCTCCACTTT. Translated, it gives CATSWGDSPLHF.

The chain joins TRBV4-3 to TRBJ2-7; D not resolved. The CDR3 contains 16 residues. Trimming left V 1 base short and J 0 bases short, with 13 bases between. CDR1 and CDR2 from the germline V gene are LGHNA and YSLEER. The CDR3 loop reads CASSQGLGKGSYEQYF. In nucleotides, the CDR3 is TGCGCCAGCAGCCAAGGGTTAGGGAAGGGCTCCTACGAGCAGTACTTC.

The rearrangement joins TRBV30 to TRBJ1-6; the match to TRBD1 covers 8 bases. The germline V gene has CDR1 GTSNPN and CDR2 SVGIG (reference sequence). Trimming took 2 bases from V and 8 from J; bases not matched to a gene: 11. The CDR3 is made up of 16 amino acids. CDR3 protein: CAWSTLPGQEYSPLHF. CDR3 nucleotide sequence: TGTGCCTGGAGTACCCTCCCGGGACAGGAGTATTCACCCCTCCACTTT.